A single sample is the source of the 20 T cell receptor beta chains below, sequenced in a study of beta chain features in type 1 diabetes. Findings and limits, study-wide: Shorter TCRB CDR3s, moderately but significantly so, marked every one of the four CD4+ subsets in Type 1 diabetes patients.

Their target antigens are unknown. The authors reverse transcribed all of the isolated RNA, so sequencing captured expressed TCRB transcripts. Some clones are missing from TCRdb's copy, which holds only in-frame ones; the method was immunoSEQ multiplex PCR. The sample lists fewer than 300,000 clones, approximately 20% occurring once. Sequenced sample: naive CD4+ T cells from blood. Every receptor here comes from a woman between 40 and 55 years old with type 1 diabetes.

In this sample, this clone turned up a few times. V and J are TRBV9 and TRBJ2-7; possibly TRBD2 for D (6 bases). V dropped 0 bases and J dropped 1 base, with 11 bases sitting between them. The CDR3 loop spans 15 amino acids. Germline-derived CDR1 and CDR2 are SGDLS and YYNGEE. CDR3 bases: TGTGCCAGCAGCGTAGCGACCGCGGGATCCTACGAGCAGTACTTC. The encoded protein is CASSVATAGSYEQYF.

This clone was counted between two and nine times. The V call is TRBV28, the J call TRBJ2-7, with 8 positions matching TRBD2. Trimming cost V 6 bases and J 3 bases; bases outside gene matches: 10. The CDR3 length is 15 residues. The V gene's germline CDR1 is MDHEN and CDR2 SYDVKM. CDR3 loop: CASRPGTRFGYEQYF. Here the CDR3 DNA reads TGTGCCAGCAGACCCGGGACTAGATTTGGCTACGAGCAGTACTTC.

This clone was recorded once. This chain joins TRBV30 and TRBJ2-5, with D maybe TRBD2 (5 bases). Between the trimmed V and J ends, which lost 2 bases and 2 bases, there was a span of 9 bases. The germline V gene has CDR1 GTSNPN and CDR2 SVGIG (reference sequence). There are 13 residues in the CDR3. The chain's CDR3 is CAWSRRTQETQYF. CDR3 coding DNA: TGTGCCTGGAGTCGGAGGACGCAAGAGACCCAGTACTTC.

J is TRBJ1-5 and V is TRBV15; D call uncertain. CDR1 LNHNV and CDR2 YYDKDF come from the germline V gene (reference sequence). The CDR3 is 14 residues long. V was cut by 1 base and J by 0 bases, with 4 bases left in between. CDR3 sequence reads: CATSRVLSNQPQHF. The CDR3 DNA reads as TGTGCCACCAGCAGAGTTCTTAGCAATCAGCCCCAGCATTTT. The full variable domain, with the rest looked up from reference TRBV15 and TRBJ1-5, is DAMVIQNPRYQVTQFGKPVTLSCSQTLNHNVMYWYQQKSSQAPKLLFHYYDKDFNNEADTPDNFQSRRPNTSFCFLDIRSPGLGDTAMYLCATSRVLSNQPQHFGDGTRLSIL.

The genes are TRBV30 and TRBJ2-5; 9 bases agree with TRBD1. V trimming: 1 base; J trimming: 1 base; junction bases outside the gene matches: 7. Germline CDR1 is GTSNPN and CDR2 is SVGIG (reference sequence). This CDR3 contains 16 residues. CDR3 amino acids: CAWSEGTGRFQETQYF. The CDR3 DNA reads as TGTGCCTGGAGTGAGGGGACAGGGAGATTCCAAGAGACCCAGTACTTC.

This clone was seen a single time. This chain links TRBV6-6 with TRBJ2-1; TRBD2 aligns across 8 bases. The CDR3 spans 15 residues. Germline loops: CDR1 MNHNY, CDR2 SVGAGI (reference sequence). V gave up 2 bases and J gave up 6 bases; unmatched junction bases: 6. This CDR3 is CASSYVAGGTNEQFF. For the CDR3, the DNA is TGTGCCAGCAGTTACGTTGCGGGAGGCACCAATGAGCAGTTCTTC.

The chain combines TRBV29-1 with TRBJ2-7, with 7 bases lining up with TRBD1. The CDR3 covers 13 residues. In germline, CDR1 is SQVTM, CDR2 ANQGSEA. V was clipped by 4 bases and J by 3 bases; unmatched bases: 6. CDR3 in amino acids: CSVVSGQLYEQYF. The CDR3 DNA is TGCAGCGTTGTATCGGGACAGCTCTACGAGCAGTACTTC.

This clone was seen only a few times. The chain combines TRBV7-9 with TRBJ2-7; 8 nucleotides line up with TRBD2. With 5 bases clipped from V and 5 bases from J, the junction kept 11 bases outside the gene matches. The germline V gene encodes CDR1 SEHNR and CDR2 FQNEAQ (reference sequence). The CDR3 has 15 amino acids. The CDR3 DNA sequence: TGTGCCAGCAGCCACGGAGCGGGAGCCCTGGACGAGCAGTACTTC. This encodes CASSHGAGALDEQYF.

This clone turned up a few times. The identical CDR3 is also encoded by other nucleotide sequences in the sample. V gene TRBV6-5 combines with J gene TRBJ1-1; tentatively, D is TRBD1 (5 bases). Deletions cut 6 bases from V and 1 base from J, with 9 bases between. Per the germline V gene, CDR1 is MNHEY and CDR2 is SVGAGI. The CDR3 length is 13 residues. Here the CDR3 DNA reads TGTGCCAGCAGCTACGGACAGAACACTGAAGCTTTCTTT. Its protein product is CASSYGQNTEAFF.

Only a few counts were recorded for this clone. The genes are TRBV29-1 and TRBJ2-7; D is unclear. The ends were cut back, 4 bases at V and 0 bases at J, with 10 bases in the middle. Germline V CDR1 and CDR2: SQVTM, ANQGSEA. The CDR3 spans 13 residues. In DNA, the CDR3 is TGCAGCGTTGCTCGCGCCCGCTCCTACGAGCAGTACTTC. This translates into CSVARARSYEQYF.

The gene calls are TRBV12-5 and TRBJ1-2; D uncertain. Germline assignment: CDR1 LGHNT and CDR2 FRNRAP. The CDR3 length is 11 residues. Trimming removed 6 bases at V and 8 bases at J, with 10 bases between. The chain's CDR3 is CASGKGGGYTF. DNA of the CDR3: TGTGCTAGTGGCAAGGGAGGGGGCTACACCTTC.

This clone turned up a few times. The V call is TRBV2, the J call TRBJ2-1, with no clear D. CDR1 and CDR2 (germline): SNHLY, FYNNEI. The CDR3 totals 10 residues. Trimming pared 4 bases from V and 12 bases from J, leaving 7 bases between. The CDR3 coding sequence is TGTGCCAGCAGTGTACAGCTGCAGTTCTTC. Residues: CASSVQLQFF.

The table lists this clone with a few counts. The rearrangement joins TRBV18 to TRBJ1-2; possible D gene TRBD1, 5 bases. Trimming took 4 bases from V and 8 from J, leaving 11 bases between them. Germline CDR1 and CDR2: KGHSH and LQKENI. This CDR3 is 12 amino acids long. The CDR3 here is CASSRGADGYTF. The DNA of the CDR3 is TGTGCCAGCTCACGTGGGGCGGACGGCTACACCTTC.

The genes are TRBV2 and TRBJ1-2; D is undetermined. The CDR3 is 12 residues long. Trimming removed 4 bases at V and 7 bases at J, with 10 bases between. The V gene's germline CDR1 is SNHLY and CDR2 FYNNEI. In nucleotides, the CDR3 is TGTGCCAGCAGTGTAGAATTCGGTGGCTACACCTTC. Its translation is CASSVEFGGYTF.

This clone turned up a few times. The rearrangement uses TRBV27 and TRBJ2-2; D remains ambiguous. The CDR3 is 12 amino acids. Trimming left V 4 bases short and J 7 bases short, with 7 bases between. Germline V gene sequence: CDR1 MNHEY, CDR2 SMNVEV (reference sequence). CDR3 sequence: CASSSSGGELFF. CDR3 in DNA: TGTGCCAGCAGTTCGAGTGGCGGGGAGCTGTTTTTT.

Here the CDR3 reads CASSQRGGEKLFF. The DNA for the CDR3 is TGCGCCAGCAGCCAGCGGGGGGGCGAAAAACTGTTTTTT. This chain joins TRBV4-1 and TRBJ1-4; D is possibly TRBD1 (6 bases). Trimming removed 3 bases from V and 8 bases from J, with 10 bases in between. The CDR3 has 13 amino acids. Germline CDR1 MGHRA, CDR2 YSYEKL.

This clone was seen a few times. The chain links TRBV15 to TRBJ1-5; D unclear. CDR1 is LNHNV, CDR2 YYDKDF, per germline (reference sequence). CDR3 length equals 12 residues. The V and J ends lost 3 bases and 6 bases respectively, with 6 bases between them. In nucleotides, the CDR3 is TGTGCCACCAGCAGGGCGGTTCAGCCCCAGCATTTT. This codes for CATSRAVQPQHF.

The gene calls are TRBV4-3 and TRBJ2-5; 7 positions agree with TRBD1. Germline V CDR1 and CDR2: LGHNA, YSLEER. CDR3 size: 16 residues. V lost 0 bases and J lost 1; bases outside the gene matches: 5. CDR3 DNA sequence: TGCGCCAGCAGCCAAGAAGGGGGACAGTCCCAAGAGACCCAGTACTTC. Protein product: CASSQEGGQSQETQYF.

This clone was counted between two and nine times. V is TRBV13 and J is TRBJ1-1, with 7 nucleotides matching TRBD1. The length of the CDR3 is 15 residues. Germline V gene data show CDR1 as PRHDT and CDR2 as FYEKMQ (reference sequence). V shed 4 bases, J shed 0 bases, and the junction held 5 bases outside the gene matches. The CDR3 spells CASSSSQGMNTEAFF. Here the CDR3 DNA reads TGTGCCAGCAGCTCTTCACAGGGGATGAACACTGAAGCTTTCTTT. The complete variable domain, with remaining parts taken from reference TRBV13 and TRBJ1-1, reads AAGVIQSPRHLIKEKRETATLKCYPIPRHDTVYWYQQGPGQDPQFLISFYEKMQSDKGSIPDRFSAQQFSDYHSELNMSSLELGDSALYFCASSSSQGMNTEAFFGQGTRLTVV.

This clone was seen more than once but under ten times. CDR3 region: CATSAIAGGTNEQFF. In DNA form, the CDR3 reads TGTGCCACCAGCGCCATAGCGGGGGGTACGAATGAGCAGTTCTTC. The chain recombines TRBV15 with TRBJ2-1; 10 bases agree with TRBD2. This CDR3 spans 15 amino acids. V shed 5 bases, J shed 7 bases, and the junction held 8 bases outside the gene matches. Per the germline V gene, CDR1 is LNHNV and CDR2 is YYDKDF (reference sequence).